A single sample is the source of the 26 T cell receptor beta chains below, sequenced in a study of technical replicates of blood from a few donors. Assay: immunoSEQ multiplex PCR; the TCRdb copy retains only in-frame clones and omits some. This sample has about 54,000 clones, with around 94% found just once. The sample consisted of T cells isolated from PBMCs. The receptors shown here come from a human donor in good health.

V gene TRBV5-1 combines with J gene TRBJ2-2, with 8 bases matching TRBD2. The CDR3 loop spans 18 amino acids. With 4 bases clipped from V and 1 base from J, the junction kept 12 bases outside the gene matches. Germline loops: CDR1 SGHRS, CDR2 YFSETQ. The CDR3 region is CASSLQTVAGRNTGELFF. DNA of the CDR3: TGCGCCAGCAGCCTCCAAACTGTAGCGGGAAGGAACACCGGGGAGCTGTTTTTT. The whole variable domain, filled in from reference TRBV5-1 and TRBJ2-2, reads KAGVTQTPRYLIKTRGQQVTLSCSPISGHRSVSWYQQTPGQGLQFLFEYFSETQRNKGNFPGRFSGRQFSNSRSEMNVSTLELGDSALYLCASSLQTVAGRNTGELFFGEGSRLTVL.

This rearrangement joins TRBV5-6 to TRBJ2-5; TRBD1 aligns across 8 bases. Per germline, CDR1 SGHDT and CDR2 YYEEEE. There are 12 residues in the CDR3. With 7 bases clipped from V and 4 bases from J, the junction kept 3 bases outside the gene matches. The DNA of the CDR3 is TGTGCCAGCGGCAGGGGGCCAGAGACCCAGTACTTC. It yields the protein CASGRGPETQYF.

The chain has TRBV6-5 and TRBJ2-5; no definite D call. Germline CDR1 and CDR2: MNHEY and SVGAGI. The CDR3 extends over 16 amino acids. Trimming left V 0 bases short and J 5 bases short, with 16 bases between. The CDR3 loop is CASSYSKAAFPETQYF. CDR3 in DNA: TGTGCCAGCAGTTACTCGAAGGCGGCGTTCCCCGAGACCCAGTACTTC.

This chain's CDR3 is CASSLGQYYQETQYF. The CDR3 bases are TGTGCCAGCAGCTTGGGACAGTACTATCAAGAGACCCAGTACTTC. This sequence joins TRBV11-2 and TRBJ2-5; 7 positions agree with TRBD1. The CDR3 contains 15 residues. Germline V gene sequence: CDR1 SGHAT, CDR2 FQNNGV. V shed 3 bases, J shed 2 bases, and the junction held 6 bases outside the gene matches.

The rearrangement uses TRBV5-1 and TRBJ2-1; 7 bases map to TRBD1. After removal of 1 base from V and 0 bases from J, the junction contained 4 bases not matched to a gene. There are 16 residues in the CDR3. Germline CDR1 reads SGHRS; CDR2 reads YFSETQ. This CDR3 reads CASSLTGESSYNEQFF. CDR3 bases: TGCGCCAGCAGCTTGACAGGGGAGTCCTCCTACAATGAGCAGTTCTTC.

The rearrangement links TRBV28 to TRBJ2-7; TRBD2 matches 9 bases. V shed 6 bases, J shed 3 bases, and the junction held 21 bases outside the gene matches. There are 19 residues in the CDR3. In germline, CDR1 is MDHEN, CDR2 SYDVKM. Here the CDR3 reads CASSPGAGGPQFPFYEQYF. The CDR3 nucleotides read TGTGCCAGCAGCCCCGGGGCGGGAGGGCCCCAGTTTCCTTTCTACGAGCAGTACTTC.

This clone was detected only once. The V gene is TRBV5-4, the J gene TRBJ2-5; 10 bases match TRBD2. CDR3 length equals 15 residues. Losses at the gene ends were 3 bases for V and 7 bases for J; bases not matched to a gene: 9. The V gene's germline CDR1 is SGHNT and CDR2 YYREEE (reference sequence). The CDR3 DNA is TGTGCCAGCAGCTATCTTAGCGGGGGGCTTGGGACCCAGTACTTC. Amino acids: CASSYLSGGLGTQYF.

To note about this clone: Compared with germline, one end of the junction differs, possibly owing to a read error. The chain joins TRBV5-1 to TRBJ2-7, with D possibly being TRBD2 (6 bases). Germline lookup yields CDR1 SGHRS and CDR2 YFSETQ. This CDR3 region has 13 residues. Written as DNA, the CDR3 is TGCGCCAGATTACGGGGACTCCCCTACGAGCAGCACTTC. Amino acid sequence: CARLRGLPYEQHF.

The V call is TRBV5-4, the J call TRBJ2-5; possible D gene TRBD2, 7 bases. Germline lookup yields CDR1 SGHNT and CDR2 YYREEE (reference sequence). Trimming cost V 0 bases and J 3 bases, with 9 bases left between them. The CDR3 spans 14 residues. The CDR3 nucleotides read TGTGCCAGCAGCTTGGTAGGGGGGGAAGAGACCCAGTACTTC. Amino acids: CASSLVGGEETQYF.

This clone has more than one count but fewer than ten. The chain carries TRBV7-9 and TRBJ1-1; 7 nucleotides match TRBD1. The J segment lost 7 bases and the V segment lost 6 bases, leaving 11 bases of the junction unmatched. Germline CDR1 is SEHNR and CDR2 is FQNEAQ (reference sequence). This CDR3 has 14 amino acids. CDR3 coding DNA: TGTGCCAGCAGTGACCCTGCGGGACAGCTTGAAGCTTTCTTT. This encodes CASSDPAGQLEAFF.

The V and J genes are TRBV15 and TRBJ2-2, with 8 positions matching TRBD2. Germline CDR1 reads LNHNV; CDR2 reads YYDKDF (reference sequence). The CDR3 consists of 14 residues. The junction had 10 bases not matched to a gene; V was cut back by 7 bases and J by 9 bases. The CDR3 nucleotides read TGTGCCACCATCATCCGGGAGGGCCTGTGGGAGCTGTTTTTT. Its translation: CATIIREGLWELFF.

V and J are TRBV10-3 and TRBJ2-5; a possible D gene is TRBD2 (6 bases). The germline CDR1 and CDR2 sequences are ENHRY and SYGVKD. This CDR3 comprises 13 residues. Trimming removed 3 bases at V and 3 bases at J, with 8 bases between. The CDR3 nucleotides read TGTGCCATCAGTGATTCGGGGGAAGAGACCCAGTACTTC. This translates into CAISDSGEETQYF.

This chain uses TRBV28 with TRBJ2-2; D is undetermined. V was trimmed by 7 bases and J by 4 bases, leaving 16 bases between them. Per germline, CDR1 MDHEN and CDR2 SYDVKM. The CDR3 runs 15 residues. The CDR3 loop is CASTGAPKATGELFF. The CDR3 DNA is TGTGCCAGCACAGGCGCGCCTAAAGCCACCGGGGAGCTGTTTTTT.

This chain joins TRBV7-8 and TRBJ1-6; D unclear. CDR3 size: 17 residues. Germline V gene data show CDR1 as SGHVS and CDR2 as FQNEAQ. Trimming stripped 1 base from V and 6 bases from J, with 16 bases between. The CDR3 coding sequence is TGTGCCAGCAGCTTAGTAGGAAACGGGAGGAGTAATTCACCCCTCCACTTT. Residues: CASSLVGNGRSNSPLHF.

This clone was detected once. The V gene is TRBV4-1, the J gene TRBJ2-1; 8 bases map to TRBD1. CDR3 length: 16 residues. In germline, CDR1 is MGHRA, CDR2 YSYEKL. V lost 5 bases, J lost 9 bases, and 15 bases stayed unmatched. The CDR3 spells CASSSRGTGENLEQFF. In DNA form, the CDR3 reads TGCGCCAGCAGCTCTAGGGGGACAGGAGAGAACCTTGAGCAGTTCTTC.

This rearrangement joins TRBV11-2 to TRBJ2-2, with 7 positions matching TRBD2. With V trimmed by 5 bases and J by 5 bases, 17 bases remained unmatched. This CDR3 has 18 amino acids. Per germline, CDR1 SGHAT and CDR2 FQNNGV. The CDR3 DNA is TGTGCCAGCAGCCGATACTTTCTAGGGGAGGGCCGGACCGGGGAGCTGTTTTTT. It specifies CASSRYFLGEGRTGELFF.

This rearrangement joins TRBV28 to TRBJ2-2; D is ambiguous. Trimming removed 3 bases at V and 4 bases at J, with 12 bases between. Germline V lookup: CDR1 MDHEN, CDR2 SYDVKM. The CDR3 spans 15 residues. As DNA, the CDR3 is TGTGCCAGCAGTTTCCCAAGAGAAGCCACCGGGGAGCTGTTTTTT. This sequence encodes CASSFPREATGELFF.

J is TRBJ1-2 and V is TRBV6-6, with 10 bases lining up with TRBD1. Unmatched junction bases numbered 11, after V lost 6 bases and J lost 7 bases. The CDR3 covers 15 residues. Germline V CDR1 and CDR2: MNHNY, SVGAGI (reference sequence). The CDR3 DNA is TGTGCCAGCAGCAGTGAGGCCCGGGACAGGGGTGGCTACACCTTC. As protein: CASSSEARDRGGYTF.

The sample holds one count of this clone. The V call is TRBV6-5, the J call TRBJ1-2, with a possible D match to TRBD1 (6 bases). Trimming shortened V by 4 bases and J by 0 bases, and 12 bases separated the two germline ends. Germline V gene sequence: CDR1 MNHEY, CDR2 SVGAGI. The CDR3 is 15 residues long. Written as DNA, the CDR3 is TGTGCCAGCAGTTTGACGACAGGAACTAACTATGGCTACACCTTC. Its translation: CASSLTTGTNYGYTF.

The chain is built from TRBV28 and TRBJ1-5; D gene ambiguous. Deletions cut 3 bases from V and 6 bases from J, with 6 bases between. This CDR3 has 12 amino acids. The germline gives CDR1 MDHEN, CDR2 SYDVKM. In DNA form, the CDR3 reads TGTGCCAGCAGTTTCGGTCCTCAGCCCCAGCATTTT. Translation: CASSFGPQPQHF.

The chain employs TRBV11-3 and TRBJ2-7; 9 bases fit TRBD1. J lost 6 bases, V lost 5 bases, and 8 bases had no gene match. This CDR3 has 14 amino acids. Germline lookup yields CDR1 SGHNT and CDR2 YENEEA. DNA for the CDR3: TGTGCCAGCAGCCCGGGACAGGGTGGAGGCGAGCAGTACTTC. Its protein product is CASSPGQGGGEQYF.

The chain recombines TRBV5-1 with TRBJ1-2; D is ambiguous. CDR3 length: 13 amino acids. Looked up from germline, CDR1 is SGHRS and CDR2 is YFSETQ. V was trimmed by 4 bases and J by 4 bases, leaving 11 bases between them. The CDR3 is CASSNGGPYGYTF. CDR3 DNA: TGCGCCAGCAGCAACGGCGGCCCCTATGGCTACACCTTC.

The gene calls are TRBV11-2 and TRBJ2-7, with D perhaps matching TRBD1 (5 bases). The CDR3 has 15 residues. Between the trimmed V and J ends, which lost 1 base and 6 bases, there was a span of 16 bases. Germline V gene sequence: CDR1 SGHAT, CDR2 FQNNGV. In DNA, the CDR3 is TGTGCCAGCAGCTTAGTGCTGGGGCCCTATTCCGAGCAGTACTTC. Translating gives CASSLVLGPYSEQYF.

The gene calls are TRBV28 and TRBJ2-7, with TRBD1 matching over 8 bases. CDR1 is MDHEN and CDR2 is SYDVKM in the germline V gene. This CDR3 has 14 residues. J lost 7 bases, V lost 7 bases, and 12 bases had no gene match. In DNA, the CDR3 is TGTGCCAGCACTATCCGGGACAGGCCCAGGGAGCAGTACTTC. Its translation is CASTIRDRPREQYF.

This chain uses TRBV11-2 with TRBJ1-4; 7 bases fit TRBD1. Germline loops: CDR1 SGHAT, CDR2 FQNNGV. Trimming cost V 5 bases and J 5 bases; bases outside gene matches: 11. The CDR3 totals 16 residues. CDR3 in amino acids: CASSPNQDRTNEKLFF. Written as DNA, the CDR3 is TGTGCCAGCAGCCCAAACCAGGACAGGACAAATGAAAAACTGTTTTTT.

This clone was seen only once. The rearrangement joins TRBV5-1 to TRBJ1-4, with 7 bases matching TRBD1. From germline, CDR1 is SGHRS and CDR2 YFSETQ. V shed 5 bases, J shed 5 bases, and the junction held 6 bases outside the gene matches. There are 14 residues in the CDR3. The CDR3 loop reads CASRTGMANEKLFF. The CDR3, as DNA: TGCGCCAGCAGGACAGGGATGGCGAATGAAAAACTGTTTTTT.